The clone carrying this T cell receptor beta chain appeared a single time. What it binds is not known. The table came from immunoSEQ multiplex PCR; TCRdb's copy has only in-frame clones and leaves some out. Found here are tens of thousands of clones, 65% to 75% of them singletons; the top ten hold approximately 16%. The sample originates from a study of vaccination effects on CD4 cells after COVID-19. CDR3 length: 14 residues. V lost 2 bases to trimming and J lost 2 bases, with 11 bases between them. CDR1 SGHDT and CDR2 YYEEEE come from the germline V gene. General study findings and limits: In vaccinees who were healthy, merely 1 out of 255 vaccine-induced clones cross-reacted with common cold coronaviruses.

Sequencing followed a ViraFEST assay step that expanded antigen-specific CD4+ T cells with viral peptide pools. With around ten days of culture completed, CD4+ T cells were isolated. Each participant received a vaccine that was either BNT162b2 or mRNA-1273, given as two doses. Nobody among the vaccine recipients had prior SARS-CoV-2 infection (nucleocapsid antibodies were negative). Cultures had half their medium replaced with IL-2 medium on days 3 and 7. The receptor was derived from a human donor who received a COVID-19 vaccine. Sequenced material: CD4+ T cells from PBMCs cultured with HCoV-OC43 spike peptides, taken after COVID-19 vaccination. Subset in this sample: HCoV-OC43 spike overlapping peptide pool stimulation. This rearrangement joins TRBV5-6 to TRBJ2-7; D call uncertain. This CDR3 is CASSLAGRTYEQYF. The CDR3 DNA is TGTGCCAGCAGCTTAGCTGGCAGAACCTACGAGCAGTACTTC.